Below are 10 T cell receptor beta chains sequenced from a single sample in a study of blood T cell repertoires in COVID-19. Produced via immunoSEQ multiplex PCR; TCRdb's table is partial and in-frame only. Of 250,000 or so clones in the sample, approximately 89% are singletons; the top ten hold roughly 6.8%. Sequencing was carried out using peripheral blood. These receptors were taken from a woman aged 30 to 39 with COVID-19, enrolled during active disease.

This chain joins TRBV6-1 and TRBJ1-6; D remains unclear. Trimming took 2 bases from V and 8 from J, leaving 13 bases between them. CDR3 length: 15 amino acids. CDR1 is MNHNS, CDR2 SASEGT, per germline. CDR3 sequence (DNA): TGTGCCAGCAGTGAAAAAGGCACAGACCATTCACCCCTCCACTTT. The encoded protein is CASSEKGTDHSPLHF.

V usage is TRBV9 and J usage is TRBJ2-3; 10 nucleotides match TRBD2. CDR1 is SGDLS, CDR2 YYNGEE, per germline. The J segment lost 1 base and the V segment lost 2 bases, leaving 4 bases of the junction unmatched. The CDR3 loop spans 16 amino acids. CDR3 nucleotide sequence: TGTGCCAGCAGCGTCACCGGGACTAGCGGCACAGATACGCAGTATTTT. The encoded protein is CASSVTGTSGTDTQYF.

As regards this clone: This same CDR3 is encoded by further DNA sequences in the sample. The DNA of the CDR3 is TGTGCCAGCAGCTTAGAGAGGAATCAGCCCCAGCATTTT. Encoded protein: CASSLERNQPQHF. V is TRBV7-2 and J is TRBJ1-5, with no clear D. The CDR3 has 13 amino acids. Germline lookup yields CDR1 SGHTA and CDR2 FQGNSA. Trimming removed 1 base at V and 4 bases at J, with 5 bases between.

The chain is built from TRBV5-1 and TRBJ2-3; the match to TRBD1 covers 10 bases. Trimming at V came to 0 bases and at J to 6 bases, leaving 10 bases not matched to a gene. Germline lookup yields CDR1 SGHRS and CDR2 YFSETQ. The CDR3 runs to 17 residues. CDR3 sequence: CASSLAGTGDRGDTQYF. For the CDR3, the DNA is TGCGCCAGCAGCTTGGCCGGGACAGGGGATCGGGGGGATACGCAGTATTTT.

This clone turned up a few times. The genes are TRBV9 and TRBJ2-7, with 8 nucleotides matching TRBD2. Germline lookup yields CDR1 SGDLS and CDR2 YYNGEE. Unmatched junction bases numbered 5, after V lost 4 bases and J lost 2 bases. The CDR3 runs to 14 residues. CDR3 protein: CASSLGLVAYEQYV. CDR3 DNA sequence: TGTGCCAGCAGCCTGGGACTAGTTGCCTACGAGCAGTACGTC.

This rearrangement joins TRBV3-1 (or the pseudogene TRBV3-2) to TRBJ1-3, with TRBD1 matching over 8 bases. Germline CDR1 LGHDT, CDR2 YNNKEL (reference sequence). Losses at the gene ends were 1 base for V and 5 bases for J; bases not matched to a gene: 1. The CDR3 has 14 amino acids. The chain's CDR3 is CASSQAGGRNTIYF. In nucleotides, the CDR3 is TGTGCCAGCAGCCAAGCAGGGGGCCGAAACACCATATATTTT.

The genes are TRBV3-1 (or the pseudogene TRBV3-2) and TRBJ2-1; 8 bases line up with TRBD2. The CDR3 length is 15 residues. Unmatched junction bases numbered 2, after V lost 1 base and J lost 3 bases. CDR1 is LGHDT, CDR2 YNNKEL, per germline (reference sequence). For the CDR3, the DNA is TGTGCCAGCAGCCAAGTGGGGACTAGCTACAATGAGCAGTTCTTC. This gives the protein CASSQVGTSYNEQFF.

The rearrangement uses TRBV3-1 (or the pseudogene TRBV3-2) and TRBJ2-3, with TRBD2 matching over 8 bases. The J segment lost 2 bases and the V segment lost 1 base, leaving 8 bases of the junction unmatched. Germline CDR1 LGHDT, CDR2 YNNKEL (reference sequence). The CDR3 extends over 17 amino acids. The CDR3 reads CASSQGGTGGVTDTQYF. CDR3 DNA sequence: TGTGCCAGCAGCCAAGGTGGGACGGGGGGGGTCACAGATACGCAGTATTTT.

V is TRBV10-2 and J is TRBJ1-5; no clear D gene. CDR1 and CDR2 (germline): WSHSY, SAAADI. The V end lost 3 bases, the J end lost 6 bases, and 6 bases lay between the germline ends. The CDR3 has 12 residues. The CDR3 reads CASSDLGQPQHF. Written as DNA, the CDR3 is TGCGCCAGCAGTGATCTCGGTCAGCCCCAGCATTTT.

The chain joins TRBV28 to TRBJ2-3; 9 bases line up with TRBD1. Germline trimming cut 7 bases from V and 2 bases from J; bases unmatched to any gene: 7. The CDR3 is made up of 15 amino acids. Germline CDR1 is MDHEN and CDR2 is SYDVKM. CDR3 residues: CASTPRTGVTDTQYF. CDR3 bases: TGTGCCAGCACCCCCCGGACAGGGGTCACAGATACGCAGTATTTT.